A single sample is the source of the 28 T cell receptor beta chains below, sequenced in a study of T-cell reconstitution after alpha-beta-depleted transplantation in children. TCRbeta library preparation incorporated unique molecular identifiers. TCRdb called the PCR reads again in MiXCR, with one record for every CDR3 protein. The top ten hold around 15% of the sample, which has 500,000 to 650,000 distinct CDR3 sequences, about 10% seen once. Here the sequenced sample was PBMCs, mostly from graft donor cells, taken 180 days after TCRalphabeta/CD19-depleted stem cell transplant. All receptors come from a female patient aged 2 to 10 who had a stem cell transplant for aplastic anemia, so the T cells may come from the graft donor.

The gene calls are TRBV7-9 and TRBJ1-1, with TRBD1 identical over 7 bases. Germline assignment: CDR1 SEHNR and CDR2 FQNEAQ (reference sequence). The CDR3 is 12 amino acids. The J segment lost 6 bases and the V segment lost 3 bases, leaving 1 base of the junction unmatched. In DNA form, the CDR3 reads TGTGCCAGCAGCTTCGGACAGGCTGAAGCTTTCTTT. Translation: CASSFGQAEAFF.

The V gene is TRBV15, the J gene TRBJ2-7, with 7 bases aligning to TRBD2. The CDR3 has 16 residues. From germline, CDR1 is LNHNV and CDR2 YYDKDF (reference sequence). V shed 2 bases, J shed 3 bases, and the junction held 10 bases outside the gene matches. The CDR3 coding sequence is TGTGCCACCAGCAGACCTCTAGCGGAAAAAGACTACGAGCAGTACTTC. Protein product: CATSRPLAEKDYEQYF.

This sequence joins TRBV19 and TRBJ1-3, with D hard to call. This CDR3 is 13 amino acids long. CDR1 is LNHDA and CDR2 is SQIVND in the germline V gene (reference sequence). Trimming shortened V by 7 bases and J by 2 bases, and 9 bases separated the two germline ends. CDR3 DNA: TGTGCCAGTACCGGGCTTGCTGGAAACACCATATATTTT. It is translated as CASTGLAGNTIYF.

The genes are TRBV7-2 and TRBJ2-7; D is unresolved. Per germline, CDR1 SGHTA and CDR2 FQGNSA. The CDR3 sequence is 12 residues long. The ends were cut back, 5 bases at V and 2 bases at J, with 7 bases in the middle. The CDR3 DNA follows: TGTGCCAGCAGCAAAGTAACCTACGAGCAGTACTTC. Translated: CASSKVTYEQYF. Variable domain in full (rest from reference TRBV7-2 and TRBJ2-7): GAGVSQSPSNKVTEKGKDVELRCDPISGHTALYWYRQSLGQGLEFLIYFQGNSAPDKSGLPSDRFSAERTGGSVSTLTIQRTQQEDSAVYLCASSKVTYEQYFGPGTRLTVT.

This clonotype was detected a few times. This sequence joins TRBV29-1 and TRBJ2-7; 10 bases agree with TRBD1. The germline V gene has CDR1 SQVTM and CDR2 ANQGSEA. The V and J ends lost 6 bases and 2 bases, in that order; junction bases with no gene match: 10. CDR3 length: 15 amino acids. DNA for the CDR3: TGCAGCGTCGACCCGGGACAGGGGCGCACCTACGAGCAGTACTTC. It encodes CSVDPGQGRTYEQYF.

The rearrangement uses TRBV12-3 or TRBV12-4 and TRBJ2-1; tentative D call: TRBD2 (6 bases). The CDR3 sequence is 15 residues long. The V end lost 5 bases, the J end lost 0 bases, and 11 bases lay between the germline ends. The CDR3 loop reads CASSRDSLSYNEQFF. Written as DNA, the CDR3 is TGTGCCAGCAGTCGGGACTCCCTCTCCTACAATGAGCAGTTCTTC.

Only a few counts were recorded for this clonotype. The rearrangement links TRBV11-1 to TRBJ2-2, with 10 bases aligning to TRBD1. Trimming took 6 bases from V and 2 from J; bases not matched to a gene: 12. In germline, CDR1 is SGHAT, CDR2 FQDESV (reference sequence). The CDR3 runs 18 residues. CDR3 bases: TGTGCCAGCAGTTTCCGGGACAGGGGCTTTTTTAACACCGGGGAGCTGTTTTTT. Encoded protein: CASSFRDRGFFNTGELFF. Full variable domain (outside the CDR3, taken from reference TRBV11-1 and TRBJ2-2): EAEVAQSPRYKITEKSQAVAFWCDPISGHATLYWYRQILGQGPELLVQFQDESVVDDSQLPKDRFSAERLKGVDSTLKIQPAELGDSAMYLCASSFRDRGFFNTGELFFGEGSRLTVL.

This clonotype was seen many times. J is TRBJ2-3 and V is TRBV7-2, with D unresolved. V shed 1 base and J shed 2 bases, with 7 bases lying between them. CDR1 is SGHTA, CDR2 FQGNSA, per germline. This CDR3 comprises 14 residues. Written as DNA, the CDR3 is TGTGCCAGCAGCTTAGGACCGAACACAGATACGCAGTATTTT. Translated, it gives CASSLGPNTDTQYF.

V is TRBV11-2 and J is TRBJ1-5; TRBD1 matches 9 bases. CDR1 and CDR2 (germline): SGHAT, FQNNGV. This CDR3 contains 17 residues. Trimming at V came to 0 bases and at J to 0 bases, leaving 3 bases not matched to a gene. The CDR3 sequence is CASSLEQGAVSNQPQHF. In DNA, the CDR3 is TGTGCCAGCAGCTTAGAACAGGGGGCTGTTAGCAATCAGCCCCAGCATTTT.

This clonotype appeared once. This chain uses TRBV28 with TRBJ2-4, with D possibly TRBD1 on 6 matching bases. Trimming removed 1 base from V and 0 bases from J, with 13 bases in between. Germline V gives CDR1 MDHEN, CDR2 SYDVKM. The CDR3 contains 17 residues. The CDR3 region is CASSLYWGPIAKNIQYF. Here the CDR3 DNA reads TGTGCCAGCAGTTTATATTGGGGGCCCATAGCCAAAAACATTCAGTACTTC.

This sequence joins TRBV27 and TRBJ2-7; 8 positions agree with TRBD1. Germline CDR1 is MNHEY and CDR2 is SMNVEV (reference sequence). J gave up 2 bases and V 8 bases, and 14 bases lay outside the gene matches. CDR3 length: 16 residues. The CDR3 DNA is TGTGCCAGCCGTGCACGCCGGGACAGGTACGCCTACGAGCAGTACTTC. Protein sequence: CASRARRDRYAYEQYF.

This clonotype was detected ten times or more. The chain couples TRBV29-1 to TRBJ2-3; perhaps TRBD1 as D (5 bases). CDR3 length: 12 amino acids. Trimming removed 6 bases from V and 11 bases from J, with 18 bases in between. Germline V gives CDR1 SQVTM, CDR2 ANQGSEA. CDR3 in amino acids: CSVQRKHRWQYF. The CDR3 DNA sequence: TGCAGCGTACAGAGAAAACACAGGTGGCAGTATTTT.

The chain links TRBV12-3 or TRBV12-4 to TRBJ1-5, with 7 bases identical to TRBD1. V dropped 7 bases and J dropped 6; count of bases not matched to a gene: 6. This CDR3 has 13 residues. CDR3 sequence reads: CASTNRGSQPQHF. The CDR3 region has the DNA TGTGCCAGCACCAACAGGGGTAGTCAGCCCCAGCATTTT.

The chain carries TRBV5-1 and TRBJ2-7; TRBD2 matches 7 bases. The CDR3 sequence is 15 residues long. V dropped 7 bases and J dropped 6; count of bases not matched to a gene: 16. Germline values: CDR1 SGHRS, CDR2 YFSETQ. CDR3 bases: TGCGCCAGCTCCAGACCTGGGGGGGGATTAGGCGAGCAGTACTTC. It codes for CASSRPGGGLGEQYF.

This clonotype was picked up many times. CDR3 DNA sequence: TGCGCCAGCAGCTTGGGGTGGGGGGGAGCTGAAGCTTTCTTT. This encodes CASSLGWGGAEAFF. The chain combines TRBV5-1 with TRBJ1-1; D perhaps matches TRBD1 (5 bases). The CDR3 loop spans 14 amino acids. Trimming removed 0 bases at V and 6 bases at J, with 12 bases between. Looked up from germline, CDR1 is SGHRS and CDR2 is YFSETQ.

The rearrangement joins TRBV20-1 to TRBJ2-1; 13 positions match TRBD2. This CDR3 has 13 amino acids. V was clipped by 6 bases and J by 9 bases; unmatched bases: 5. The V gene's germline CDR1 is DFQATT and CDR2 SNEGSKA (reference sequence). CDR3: CSALGLAGSEQFF. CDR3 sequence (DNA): TGCAGTGCGCTGGGACTAGCGGGAAGTGAGCAGTTCTTC.

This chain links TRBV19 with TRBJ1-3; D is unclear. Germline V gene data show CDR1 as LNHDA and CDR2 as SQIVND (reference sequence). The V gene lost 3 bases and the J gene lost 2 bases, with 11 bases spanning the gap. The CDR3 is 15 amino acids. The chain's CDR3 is CASSMTPGAGNTIYF. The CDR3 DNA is TGTGCCAGTAGTATGACGCCTGGAGCTGGAAACACCATATATTTT.

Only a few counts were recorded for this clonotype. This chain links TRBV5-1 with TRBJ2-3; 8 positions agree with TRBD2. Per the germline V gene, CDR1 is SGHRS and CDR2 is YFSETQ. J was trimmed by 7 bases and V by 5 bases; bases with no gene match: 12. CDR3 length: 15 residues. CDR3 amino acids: CASSPTSAGGNTQYF. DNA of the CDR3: TGCGCCAGCAGTCCGACTAGCGCAGGCGGTAATACGCAGTATTTT.

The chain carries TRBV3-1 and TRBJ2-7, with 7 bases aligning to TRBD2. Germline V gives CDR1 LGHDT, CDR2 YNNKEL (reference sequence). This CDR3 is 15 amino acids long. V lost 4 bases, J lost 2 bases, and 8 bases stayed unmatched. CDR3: CASSLMGTTPYEQYF. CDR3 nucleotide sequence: TGTGCCAGCAGCCTGATGGGGACTACCCCCTACGAGCAGTACTTC.

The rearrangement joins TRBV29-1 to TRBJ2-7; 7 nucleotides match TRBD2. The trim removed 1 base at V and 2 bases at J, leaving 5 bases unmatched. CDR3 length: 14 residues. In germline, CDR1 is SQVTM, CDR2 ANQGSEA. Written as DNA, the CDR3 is TGCAGCGTTGAAGGGGTAGGGAGGGCCTACGAGCAGTACTTC. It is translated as CSVEGVGRAYEQYF.

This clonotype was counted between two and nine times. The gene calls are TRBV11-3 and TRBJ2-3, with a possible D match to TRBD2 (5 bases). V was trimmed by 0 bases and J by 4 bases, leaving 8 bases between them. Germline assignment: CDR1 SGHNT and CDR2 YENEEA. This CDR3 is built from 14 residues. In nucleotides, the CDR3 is TGTGCCAGCAGCTTAGAATGGCGGGCAGATACGCAGTATTTT. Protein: CASSLEWRADTQYF. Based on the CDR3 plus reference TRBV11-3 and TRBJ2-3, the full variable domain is EAGVVQSPRYKIIEKKQPVAFWCNPISGHNTLYWYLQNLGQGPELLIRYENEEAVDDSQLPKDRFSAERLKGVDSTLKIQPAELGDSAVYLCASSLEWRADTQYFGPGTRLTVL.

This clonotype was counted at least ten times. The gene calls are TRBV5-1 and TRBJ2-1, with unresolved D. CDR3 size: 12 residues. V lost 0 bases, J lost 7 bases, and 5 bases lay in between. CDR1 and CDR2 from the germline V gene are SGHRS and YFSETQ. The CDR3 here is CASSLDGNEQFF. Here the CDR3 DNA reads TGCGCCAGCAGCTTGGATGGGAATGAGCAGTTCTTC.

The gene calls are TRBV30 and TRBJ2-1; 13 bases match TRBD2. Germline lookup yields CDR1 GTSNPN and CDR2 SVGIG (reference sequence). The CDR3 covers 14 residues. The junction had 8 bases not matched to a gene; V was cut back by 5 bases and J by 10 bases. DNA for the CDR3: TGTGCCTGGCGAACTAGCGGGAGGGCCGAGGAGCAGTTCTTC. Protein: CAWRTSGRAEEQFF.

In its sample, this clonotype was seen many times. CDR3 sequence: CSVLGPHYNEQFF. The CDR3 coding sequence is TGCAGCGTTTTGGGACCGCATTACAATGAGCAGTTCTTC. This chain connects TRBV29-1 to TRBJ2-1; D tentatively fits TRBD1 or TRBD2 (5 bases each). The V end was cut by 5 bases, the J end by 4 bases, with 12 bases between. This CDR3 comprises 13 residues. The germline CDR1 and CDR2 sequences are SQVTM and ANQGSEA.

CDR3 loop: CASLSGFRNEQFF. The CDR3, as DNA: TGTGCCAGCCTAAGCGGGTTTCGGAATGAGCAGTTCTTC. The genes are TRBV11-3 and TRBJ2-1, with D perhaps matching TRBD2 (6 bases). CDR3 length equals 13 residues. Trimming removed 8 bases from V and 7 bases from J, with 15 bases in between. The germline V gene has CDR1 SGHNT and CDR2 YENEEA.

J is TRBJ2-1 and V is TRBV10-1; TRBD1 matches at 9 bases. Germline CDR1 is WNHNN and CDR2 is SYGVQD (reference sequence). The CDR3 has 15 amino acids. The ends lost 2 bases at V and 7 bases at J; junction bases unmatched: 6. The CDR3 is CASSELGQGRNEQFF. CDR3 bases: TGCGCCAGCAGTGAGCTTGGACAGGGGCGGAATGAGCAGTTCTTC.

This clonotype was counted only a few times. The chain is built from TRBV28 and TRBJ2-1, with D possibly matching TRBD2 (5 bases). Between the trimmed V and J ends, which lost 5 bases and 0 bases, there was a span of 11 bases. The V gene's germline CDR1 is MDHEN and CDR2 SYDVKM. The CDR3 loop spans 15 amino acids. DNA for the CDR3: TGTGCCAGCAGTCCCACTAGTCCCTCCTACAATGAGCAGTTCTTC. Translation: CASSPTSPSYNEQFF. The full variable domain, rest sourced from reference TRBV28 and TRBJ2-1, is DVKVTQSSRYLVKRTGEKVFLECVQDMDHENMFWYRQDPGLGLRLIYFSYDVKMKEKGDIPEGYSVSREKKERFSLILESASTNQTSMYLCASSPTSPSYNEQFFGPGTRLTVL.

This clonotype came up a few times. The CDR3 region is CASSSTDRDYEQYV. The CDR3 coding sequence is TGTGCCAGCAGCTCGACGGACAGGGACTACGAGCAGTACGTC. The chain employs TRBV6-2 or TRBV6-3 and TRBJ2-7; 8 bases align to TRBD1. V shed 6 bases, J shed 3 bases, and the junction held 7 bases outside the gene matches. This CDR3 comprises 14 residues. Germline loops: CDR1 MNHEY, CDR2 SVGEGT.